This T cell receptor (beta chain) was observed in a study of cytomegalovirus exposure and HLA in healthy donors. Findings and caveats of the study: It was in a later analysis that TCR association rates were seen to vary by HLA locus, highest for DRB1 and lowest for HLA-C. Cytomegalovirus association was assigned to approximately 160 TCR beta chains. Trimming of TCR beta V- and J-genes showed a link, identified in a later analysis, to a missense DCLRE1C variant.

Germline lookup yields CDR1 SQVTM and CDR2 ANQGSEA. Germline trimming cut 4 bases from V and 3 bases from J; bases unmatched to any gene: 8. This CDR3 is built from 15 residues. Turning to this clone: The antigen is undetermined.

It was with 60 Vbeta and 13 Jbeta primers that the PCR ran. Some clones are missing from TCRdb's copy, which holds only in-frame ones; the method was immunoSEQ multiplex PCR. The sample includes fewer than 70,000 clones. The sequencing sample was made of PBMCs. The receptor's source is a young man in good health and CMV-seropositive. The chain links TRBV29-1 to TRBJ2-5, with 10 bases aligning to TRBD2. The CDR3: CSVGGIAGGEETQYF. The CDR3 coding sequence is TGCAGCGTTGGAGGGATAGCGGGGGGAGAAGAGACCCAGTACTTC.